This T cell receptor (beta chain) was captured by sequencing in a study of blood T cell repertoires in COVID-19. This CDR3 is 16 amino acids long. The V gene lost 1 base and the J gene lost 0 bases, with 11 bases spanning the gap. CDR1 is SGHTA, CDR2 FQGNSA, per germline. In the study's own analysis: Estimated nucleated cell counts came from reference gene primer amplification. Some clones are missing from TCRdb's copy, which holds only in-frame ones; the method was immunoSEQ multiplex PCR. D and trimming were read from the DNA, whereas the V and J calls and clone size are those reported in that table. In the table there are around 56,000 clones, 81% of which are singletons.

The sample consisted of peripheral blood. This clonotype was sampled from an elderly woman with active or convalescent COVID-19. This chain links TRBV7-2 with TRBJ2-3; TRBD2 is a possible D gene (6 bases). CDR3 amino acids: CASSLEAGRSTDTQYF. Here the CDR3 DNA reads TGTGCCAGCAGCTTAGAGGCGGGGAGGAGCACAGATACGCAGTATTTT.